Following are 25 T cell receptor beta chains from one sample sequenced in a study of identical twins. TCRdb reanalysed the 5' RACE reads using MiXCR and keeps one entry per CDR3 protein. The sample consists of 1.5 million to 2 million distinct CDR3 sequences, about 32% of them appearing once. The sequenced material came from cord blood. The receptors here all came from a newborn girl in good health.

The rearrangement joins TRBV7-9 to TRBJ2-5; 7 bases are a match to TRBD2. V trimming: 1 base; J trimming: 11 bases; junction bases outside the gene matches: 13. Per germline, CDR1 SEHNR and CDR2 FQNEAQ (reference sequence). The CDR3 covers 15 residues. In nucleotides, the CDR3 is TGTGCCAGCAGCTTAGGGCCCCTAGCGGACAATGAGCAGTACTTC. As protein: CASSLGPLADNEQYF.

There are many counts of this clonotype. For the CDR3, the DNA is TGTGCCAGCAGTTTTCGGCTAGCGGGGGAGCAGTACTTC. This encodes CASSFRLAGEQYF. V gene TRBV6-2 or TRBV6-3 combines with J gene TRBJ2-7, with 9 bases matching TRBD2. Trimming removed 4 bases from V and 7 bases from J; junction bases left unmatched: 5. CDR1 is MNHEY and CDR2 is SVGEGT in the germline V gene. CDR3 length: 13 amino acids.

This clonotype was counted only a few times. The chain couples TRBV11-2 to TRBJ1-1; D not certain. This CDR3 contains 15 residues. Deletions cut 5 bases from V and 5 bases from J, with 18 bases between. Germline values: CDR1 SGHAT, CDR2 FQNNGV. CDR3 nucleotide sequence: TGTGCCAGCAGCCCTGTGGGTCTCCGTGGAACTGAAGCTTTCTTT. Translating it yields CASSPVGLRGTEAFF.

The J gene is TRBJ2-1, the V gene TRBV5-1, with D possibly matching TRBD2 (5 bases). Germline CDR1 is SGHRS and CDR2 is YFSETQ. V gave up 4 bases and J gave up 2 bases, with 16 bases separating them. The CDR3 covers 16 residues. The CDR3: CASSPPPRGAYNEQFF. For the CDR3, the DNA is TGCGCCAGCAGCCCCCCACCCCGGGGAGCCTACAATGAGCAGTTCTTC.

The chain employs TRBV5-1 and TRBJ2-3; D might be TRBD1 or TRBD2, each matching 7 bases. The CDR3 loop spans 23 amino acids. Looked up from germline, CDR1 is SGHRS and CDR2 is YFSETQ. Trimming removed 3 bases from V and 2 bases from J, with 37 bases in between. The CDR3 loop is CASSYTGTAAGLMSGGATDTQYF. CDR3 DNA sequence: TGCGCCAGCAGCTACACCGGGACAGCGGCCGGGTTGATGTCGGGGGGCGCCACAGATACGCAGTATTTT.

This clonotype was recorded a few times. The chain employs TRBV20-1 and TRBJ2-7; TRBD2 agrees at 10 bases. V shed 0 bases, J shed 3 bases, and the junction held 5 bases outside the gene matches. CDR1 DFQATT and CDR2 SNEGSKA come from the germline V gene (reference sequence). The CDR3 has 15 residues. The CDR3: CSARDLTSGNYEQYF. The DNA for the CDR3 is TGCAGTGCTAGAGATCTAACTAGCGGGAACTACGAGCAGTACTTC.

This sequence joins TRBV7-2 and TRBJ2-1; maybe TRBD2 (5 bases). The CDR3 is 16 residues long. The germline V gene has CDR1 SGHTA and CDR2 FQGNSA. V lost 4 bases, J lost 4 bases, and 17 bases lay in between. CDR3 sequence reads: CASSSGQARRYNEQFF. The CDR3 DNA follows: TGTGCCAGCAGCTCAGGTCAGGCCCGGAGGTACAATGAGCAGTTCTTC.

This sequence joins TRBV2 and TRBJ2-1, with D perhaps TRBD2 (5 bases). Trimming took off 5 bases at V and 12 bases at J, with 17 bases between the two ends. Germline V CDR1 and CDR2: SNHLY, FYNNEI. This CDR3 is built from 13 residues. CDR3 in amino acids: CASSWLAHGGQFF. DNA for the CDR3: TGTGCCAGCAGTTGGCTAGCACATGGCGGGCAGTTCTTC.

The chain carries TRBV27 and TRBJ2-3; D is undetermined. From germline, CDR1 is MNHEY and CDR2 SMNVEV (reference sequence). The CDR3 runs to 14 residues. Trimming took 2 bases from V and 5 from J, leaving 11 bases between them. The CDR3 is CASSLRALGDTQYF. CDR3 sequence (DNA): TGTGCCAGCAGTTTACGAGCCCTCGGAGATACGCAGTATTTT.

The J gene is TRBJ2-4, the V gene TRBV20-1, with 14 bases aligning to TRBD2. The last part of the DNA fits TRBJ2-7 better; the J call may be wrong. The CDR3 runs to 15 residues. Germline V gene data show CDR1 as DFQATT and CDR2 as SNEGSKA (reference sequence). The CDR3 coding sequence is TGCAGTGCGCGACTAGCGGGAGGGGGGCTCTACGAGCAGTACTTC. The encoded protein is CSARLAGGGLYEQYF.

This clonotype has more than one count but fewer than ten. The chain carries TRBV24-1 and TRBJ2-5; 13 bases are a match to TRBD2. Germline CDR1 reads KGHDR; CDR2 reads SFDVKD. V shed 3 bases and J 6 bases; nucleotides not matched to a gene: 6. This CDR3 comprises 16 residues. CDR3 sequence reads: CATSDPGLAGMKTQYF. The DNA of the CDR3 is TGTGCCACCAGTGATCCGGGACTAGCGGGAATGAAGACCCAGTACTTC.

This clonotype was observed a few times. The chain recombines TRBV20-1 with TRBJ1-4, with D tentatively TRBD1 (5 bases). Germline V gene sequence: CDR1 DFQATT, CDR2 SNEGSKA (reference sequence). This CDR3 has 18 amino acids. Trimming stripped 0 bases from V and 0 bases from J, with 17 bases between. DNA of the CDR3: TGCAGTGCTAGAGATTCGGGGCAGGGCAGCGCAACTAATGAAAAACTGTTTTTT. Translated: CSARDSGQGSATNEKLFF.

This clonotype was seen only a few times. The chain combines TRBV28 with TRBJ2-7; 8 nucleotides align to TRBD2. The CDR3 is 15 residues long. Looked up from germline, CDR1 is MDHEN and CDR2 is SYDVKM. After removal of 1 base from V and 6 bases from J, the junction contained 8 bases not matched to a gene. CDR3 residues: CASSLLTSVRVEQYF. The CDR3 DNA follows: TGTGCCAGCAGTTTATTGACTAGCGTACGGGTCGAGCAGTACTTC. Full variable domain (remainder filled in from reference TRBV28 and TRBJ2-7): DVKVTQSSRYLVKRTGEKVFLECVQDMDHENMFWYRQDPGLGLRLIYFSYDVKMKEKGDIPEGYSVSREKKERFSLILESASTNQTSMYLCASSLLTSVRVEQYFGPGTRLTVT.

Concerning this clonotype: Just one base apart from a much larger clone, this may be a read error. The chain combines TRBV5-1 with TRBJ2-3, with 11 bases identical to TRBD2. V lost 4 bases and J lost 6; bases outside the gene matches: 7. Germline-derived CDR1 and CDR2 are SGHRS and YFSETQ. The CDR3 totals 15 residues. The CDR3 DNA is TGCGCCAGCAGCCCACTAGCGGGAGAGGTGGATACGCAGTATTTT. This gives the protein CASSPLAGEVDTQYF. The full variable domain, its missing parts supplied by reference TRBV5-1 and TRBJ2-3, is KAGVTQTPRYLIKTRGQQVTLSCSPISGHRSVSWYQQTPGQGLQFLFEYFSETQRNKGNFPGRFSGRQFSNSRSEMNVSTLELGDSALYLCASSPLAGEVDTQYFGPGTRLTVL.

This clonotype was observed many times. This chain connects TRBV29-1 to TRBJ2-3, with 8 bases matching TRBD1. The germline CDR1 and CDR2 sequences are SQVTM and ANQGSEA. The CDR3 totals 14 residues. With 6 bases clipped from V and 5 bases from J, the junction kept 10 bases outside the gene matches. CDR3 DNA sequence: TGCAGCGTGGCCGTAGGACAGGGTGGAGATACGCAGTATTTT. This codes for CSVAVGQGGDTQYF.

This clonotype was observed a handful of times. This chain links TRBV6-2 or TRBV6-3 with TRBJ2-7; 9 nucleotides line up with TRBD2. Germline CDR1 reads MNHEY; CDR2 reads SVGEGT. There are 13 residues in the CDR3. The ends lost 4 bases at V and 7 bases at J; junction bases unmatched: 5. Here the CDR3 reads CASSWLAGWEQYF. The CDR3 DNA is TGTGCCAGCAGTTGGCTAGCGGGATGGGAGCAGTACTTC.

This clonotype was counted a few times. The chain combines TRBV5-1 with TRBJ1-4; a possible D gene is TRBD1 (5 bases). Trimming shortened V by 4 bases and J by 4 bases, and 14 bases separated the two germline ends. The germline V gene encodes CDR1 SGHRS and CDR2 YFSETQ. The CDR3 spans 15 residues. This CDR3 reads CASSASRDLNEKLFF. Here the CDR3 DNA reads TGCGCCAGCAGCGCGTCCCGGGACCTTAATGAAAAACTGTTTTTT. Looking up the rest from reference TRBV5-1 and TRBJ1-4 gives the full variable domain: KAGVTQTPRYLIKTRGQQVTLSCSPISGHRSVSWYQQTPGQGLQFLFEYFSETQRNKGNFPGRFSGRQFSNSRSEMNVSTLELGDSALYLCASSASRDLNEKLFFGSGTQLSVL.

A single count supports this clonotype. The chain couples TRBV3-1 to TRBJ1-4; TRBD1 matches at 10 bases. Germline V gene sequence: CDR1 LGHDT, CDR2 YNNKEL (reference sequence). V was clipped by 1 base and J by 5 bases; unmatched bases: 10. This CDR3 comprises 18 residues. The CDR3 DNA reads as TGTGCCAGCAGCCAAGTGGACAGGGGGAGGGCAGGGAATGAAAAACTGTTTTTT. Amino acid sequence: CASSQVDRGRAGNEKLFF.

The V call is TRBV7-9, the J call TRBJ1-2; the D is unclear. CDR1 and CDR2 from the germline V gene are SEHNR and FQNEAQ (reference sequence). V lost 3 bases, J lost 0 bases, and 11 bases lay in between. The CDR3 sequence is 15 residues long. The CDR3 is CASSFVGLANYGYTF. DNA for the CDR3: TGTGCCAGCAGCTTTGTGGGTCTAGCTAACTATGGCTACACCTTC.

The V gene is TRBV12-3 or TRBV12-4, the J gene TRBJ2-7, with 7 bases lining up with TRBD1. Trimming at V came to 3 bases and at J to 2 bases, leaving 4 bases not matched to a gene. This CDR3 spans 14 amino acids. DNA of the CDR3: TGTGCCAGCAGTTTTACAGGGGCCACCTACGAGCAGTACTTC. Encoded protein: CASSFTGATYEQYF.

The J gene is TRBJ2-5, the V gene TRBV7-9; a possible D gene is TRBD2 (6 bases). The end of the DNA is better explained by TRBJ2-7, so the J call may be wrong. Germline CDR1 SEHNR, CDR2 FQNEAQ (reference sequence). CDR3 length: 16 residues. The CDR3 nucleotides are TGTGCCAGCAGCTCTTCCTTTGGGGTGCGGGATTTCGAGCAGTACTTC. It codes for CASSSSFGVRDFEQYF.

The V call is TRBV19, the J call TRBJ2-6; D is ambiguous. The germline V gene has CDR1 LNHDA and CDR2 SQIVND (reference sequence). CDR3 size: 14 residues. V gave up 3 bases and J gave up 4 bases, with 7 bases separating them. The CDR3 reads CASSIVGGANVLTF. For the CDR3, the DNA is TGTGCCAGTAGTATCGTAGGAGGGGCCAACGTCCTGACTTTC.

This clonotype has just a few counts. The rearrangement joins TRBV4-2 to TRBJ2-7, with 9 bases matching TRBD1. Germline V gives CDR1 LGHNA, CDR2 YNFKEQ. Trimming took 2 bases from V and 3 from J; bases not matched to a gene: 5. CDR3 length: 15 residues. The CDR3 loop reads CASSQRYRGRYEQYF. DNA of the CDR3: TGTGCCAGCAGCCAACGCTACAGGGGGCGCTACGAGCAGTACTTC.

V usage is TRBV14 and J usage is TRBJ2-2, with 13 bases matching TRBD2. This CDR3 has 14 residues. Germline CDR1 is SGHDN and CDR2 is FVKESK. Trimming removed 10 bases from V and 4 bases from J; junction bases left unmatched: 3. This CDR3 reads CATRTSGGTGELFF. Written as DNA, the CDR3 is TGTGCCACGAGGACTAGCGGGGGCACCGGGGAGCTGTTTTTT.

The chain links TRBV6-2 or TRBV6-3 to TRBJ2-3; 10 positions agree with TRBD2. The germline CDR1 and CDR2 sequences are MNHEY and SVGEGT. V shed 3 bases and J 0 bases; nucleotides not matched to a gene: 6. This CDR3 is 17 amino acids long. CDR3 in DNA: TGTGCCAGCAGTTATCCACTAGCGGGGCTTAGCACAGATACGCAGTATTTT. Protein product: CASSYPLAGLSTDTQYF.